This record covers a single TCR beta chain. Antigen specificity is unknown. Germline CDR1 LGHNA, CDR2 YNFKEQ. There are 14 residues in the CDR3. V lost 4 bases, J lost 8 bases, and 7 bases stayed unmatched. This sample stems from a study of hypomethylating agent response in myelodysplastic syndrome. Generated by immunoSEQ multiplex PCR, the TCRdb table keeps only in-frame clones and is missing some. The table records 1,500 to 2,000 clones, 65% to 90% of them present only once. Broader study findings: Lack of age-matching between healthy donors and MDS patients could bias comparison.

This clonotype was obtained from a human donor with myelodysplastic syndrome. This material consisted of bone marrow, taken before or after starting hypomethylating agent treatment for myelodysplastic syndrome (not recorded which). V usage is TRBV4-2 and J usage is TRBJ2-1, with TRBD2 identical over 8 bases. For the CDR3, the DNA is TGTGCCAGCAGCCTTAGCGGGATTGGGGATGAGCAGTTCTTC. It codes for CASSLSGIGDEQFF.